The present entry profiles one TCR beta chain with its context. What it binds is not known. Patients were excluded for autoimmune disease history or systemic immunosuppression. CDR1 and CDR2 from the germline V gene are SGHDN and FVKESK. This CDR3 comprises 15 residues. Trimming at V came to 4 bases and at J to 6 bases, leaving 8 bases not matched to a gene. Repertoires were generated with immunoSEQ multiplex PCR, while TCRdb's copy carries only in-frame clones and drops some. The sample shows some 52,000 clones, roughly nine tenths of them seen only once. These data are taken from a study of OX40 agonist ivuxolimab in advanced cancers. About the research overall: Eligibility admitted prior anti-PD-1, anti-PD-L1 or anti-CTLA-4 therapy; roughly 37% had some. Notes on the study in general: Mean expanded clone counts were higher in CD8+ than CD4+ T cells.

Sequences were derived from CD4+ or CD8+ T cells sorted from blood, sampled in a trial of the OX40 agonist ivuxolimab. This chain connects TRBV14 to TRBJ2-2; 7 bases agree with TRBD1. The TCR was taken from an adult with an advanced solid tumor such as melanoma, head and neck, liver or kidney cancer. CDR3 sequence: CASSRDRVWAGELFF. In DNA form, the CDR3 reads TGTGCCAGCAGCCGAGACAGGGTGTGGGCCGGGGAGCTGTTTTTT. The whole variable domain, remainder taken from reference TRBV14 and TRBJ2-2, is EAGVTQFPSHSVIEKGQTVTLRCDPISGHDNLYWYRRVMGKEIKFLLHFVKESKQDESGMPNNRFLAERTGGTYSTLKVQPAELEDSGVYFCASSRDRVWAGELFFGEGSRLTVL.